Each of the 28 T cell receptor beta chains below was sequenced from the same sample in a study of shared T cell receptors in the human thymus. Generated by immunoSEQ multiplex PCR, the TCRdb table keeps only in-frame clones and is missing some. Among approximately 730,000 clones, roughly 85% were seen once, and the ten largest hold around 0.01%. The sample also formed part of further work on human thymus T cells.

The source material was thymocytes. Receptors originate from a girl less than two years old with a congenital heart defect.

The V and J genes are TRBV28 and TRBJ1-1; no definite D call. This CDR3 region has 15 residues. Germline V gene lookup returns CDR1 MDHEN and CDR2 SYDVKM. V was trimmed by 3 bases and J by 4 bases, leaving 15 bases between them. The CDR3 protein is CASSFPLRRGTEAFF. The CDR3 bases are TGTGCCAGCAGTTTTCCCCTCCGGAGAGGCACTGAAGCTTTCTTT. Full variable domain (rest looked up from reference TRBV28 and TRBJ1-1): DVKVTQSSRYLVKRTGEKVFLECVQDMDHENMFWYRQDPGLGLRLIYFSYDVKMKEKGDIPEGYSVSREKKERFSLILESASTNQTSMYLCASSFPLRRGTEAFFGQGTRLTVV.

The rearrangement links TRBV10-2 to TRBJ1-1; D call uncertain. The CDR3 runs to 14 residues. Per the germline V gene, CDR1 is WSHSY and CDR2 is SAAADI. V dropped 2 bases and J dropped 3 bases, with 10 bases sitting between them. CDR3: CASSEAYSHTEAFF. DNA for the CDR3: TGCGCCAGCAGTGAGGCCTATTCCCACACTGAAGCTTTCTTT.

The chain uses TRBV10-3 and TRBJ1-2, with D perhaps matching TRBD1 (5 bases). CDR3 size: 14 residues. The germline V gene encodes CDR1 ENHRY and CDR2 SYGVKD. V was pared by 6 bases and J by 2 bases, with 13 bases between. CDR3 sequence reads: CAIRGGDENYGYTF. The CDR3 bases are TGTGCCATCAGAGGAGGGGACGAGAACTATGGCTACACCTTC.

This clone was observed a single time. The CDR3 reads CSVEVGLAGYSYEQYF. The CDR3 DNA reads TGCAGCGTTGAAGTGGGGCTAGCGGGCTACTCCTACGAGCAGTACTTC. The chain combines TRBV29-1 with TRBJ2-7; TRBD2 matches 8 bases. Germline CDR1 reads SQVTM; CDR2 reads ANQGSEA. This CDR3 has 16 amino acids. V shed 1 base and J 0 bases; nucleotides not matched to a gene: 8.

This clone was seen a single time. The chain couples TRBV23-1 to TRBJ1-2; D unclear. TRBV23-1 is recorded as an ORF, its role being uncertain. V lost 9 bases and J 5 bases, leaving 16 bases between the germline ends. This CDR3 has 13 amino acids. The CDR3 spells CASGPGRPYGYTF. The CDR3 region has the DNA TGCGCCAGTGGTCCCGGGAGGCCATATGGCTACACCTTC.

V and J are TRBV7-2 and TRBJ1-1; no definite D call. The V gene lost 1 base and the J gene lost 2 bases, with 14 bases spanning the gap. The CDR3 has 16 amino acids. Per germline, CDR1 SGHTA and CDR2 FQGNSA. In DNA form, the CDR3 reads TGTGCCAGCAGCTTAGTAAACTCCGGGAAAAACACTGAAGCTTTCTTT. Translating it yields CASSLVNSGKNTEAFF.

The CDR3, as DNA: TGTGCCAGCAGTGACCGACCCCGACAGGGGGGAGCGGAGGTTGCTTTCTTT. Encoded protein: CASSDRPRQGGAEVAFF. V gene TRBV6-1 combines with J gene TRBJ1-1, with TRBD1 identical over 9 bases. This CDR3 has 17 residues. V lost 3 bases to trimming and J lost 11 bases; unmatched junction nucleotides: 19. The germline V gene encodes CDR1 MNHNS and CDR2 SASEGT.

V and J are TRBV7-9 and TRBJ1-1, with 7 nucleotides matching TRBD1. Per germline, CDR1 SEHNR and CDR2 FQNEAQ (reference sequence). V lost 5 bases to trimming and J lost 2 bases; unmatched junction nucleotides: 5. There are 14 residues in the CDR3. The CDR3: CASSLGQNNTEAFF. The DNA for the CDR3 is TGTGCCAGCAGCCTGGGACAGAATAACACTGAAGCTTTCTTT.

The chain couples TRBV30 to TRBJ2-3; D is ambiguous. Per the germline V gene, CDR1 is GTSNPN and CDR2 is SVGIG (reference sequence). This CDR3 has 11 amino acids. Trimming pared 1 base from V and 4 bases from J, leaving 3 bases between. This chain's CDR3 is CAWSAADTQYF. Written as DNA, the CDR3 is TGTGCCTGGAGTGCGGCAGATACGCAGTATTTT.

V is TRBV9 and J is TRBJ1-6; a weak D match, TRBD1 (5 bases). The V end was cut by 3 bases, the J end by 10 bases, with 8 bases between. This CDR3 region has 12 residues. The germline V gene has CDR1 SGDLS and CDR2 YYNGEE. As DNA, the CDR3 is TGTGCCAGCAGCGCCCGGGGGTCACCCCTCCACTTT. This gives the protein CASSARGSPLHF. Drawing the rest from reference TRBV9 and TRBJ1-6, the complete variable domain is DSGVTQTPKHLITATGQRVTLRCSPRSGDLSVYWYQQSLDQGLQFLIQYYNGEERAKGNILERFSAQQFPDLHSELNLSSLELGDSALYFCASSARGSPLHFGNGTRLTVT.

The chain links TRBV5-6 to TRBJ2-1; 7 positions agree with TRBD2. Germline V gives CDR1 SGHDT, CDR2 YYEEEE. The CDR3 runs 14 residues. The ends lost 1 base at V and 7 bases at J; junction bases unmatched: 5. CDR3 loop: CASSLPGRRNEQFF. The CDR3 nucleotides read TGTGCCAGCAGCTTGCCCGGGAGGAGGAATGAGCAGTTCTTC.

This clone appeared a few times. This rearrangement joins TRBV18 to TRBJ2-7; 7 bases fit TRBD1. The CDR3 has 17 residues. V lost 6 bases and J lost 2; bases outside the gene matches: 16. CDR1 is KGHSH, CDR2 LQKENI, per germline. DNA for the CDR3: TGTGCCAGCTCGGTCCGACCAACAGGGGTTAGGGCCTACGAGCAGTACTTC. This gives the protein CASSVRPTGVRAYEQYF.

This clone turned up a few times. Here the CDR3 DNA reads TGTGCCAGCAGCCACAGACTAGCGGGACCCACAGATACGCAGTATTTT. Encoded protein: CASSHRLAGPTDTQYF. The V and J genes are TRBV14 and TRBJ2-3, with 11 nucleotides matching TRBD2. V shed 3 bases, J shed 2 bases, and the junction held 4 bases outside the gene matches. The CDR3 is 16 amino acids. CDR1 and CDR2 from the germline V gene are SGHDN and FVKESK.

The sample holds a few counts of this clone. The chain links TRBV30 to TRBJ1-5; D remains ambiguous. Germline lookup yields CDR1 GTSNPN and CDR2 SVGIG (reference sequence). The V end lost 5 bases, the J end lost 0 bases, and 29 bases lay between the germline ends. This CDR3 is built from 20 residues. The CDR3 loop reads CAWALYHRDILNGSNQPQHF. The DNA of the CDR3 is TGTGCCTGGGCCCTCTACCACCGGGATATACTGAACGGTAGCAATCAGCCCCAGCATTTT.

This chain joins TRBV19 and TRBJ1-2; D call uncertain. The CDR3 sequence is 15 residues long. Germline-derived CDR1 and CDR2 are LNHDA and SQIVND (reference sequence). Trimming shortened V by 8 bases and J by 3 bases, and 19 bases separated the two germline ends. CDR3 in DNA: TGTGCCAGTTCTTCCCGACACTTTTTGGACTATGGCTACACCTTC. Protein product: CASSSRHFLDYGYTF.

The chain uses TRBV5-1 and TRBJ2-6; TRBD1 matches 7 bases. Germline V gene data show CDR1 as SGHRS and CDR2 as YFSETQ. The CDR3 sequence is 20 residues long. Germline trimming cut 0 bases from V and 0 bases from J; bases unmatched to any gene: 12. CDR3 residues: CASSLGTGQSYSSGANVLTF. The CDR3 coding sequence is TGCGCCAGCAGCTTGGGGACGGGACAGTCTTACAGCTCTGGGGCCAACGTCCTGACTTTC.

This chain connects TRBV30 to TRBJ1-2; possible D gene TRBD1, 5 bases. Germline lookup yields CDR1 GTSNPN and CDR2 SVGIG (reference sequence). This CDR3 has 11 residues. V was pared by 4 bases and J by 8 bases, with 11 bases between. The CDR3 sequence is CAWTQGGGYTF. DNA for the CDR3: TGTGCCTGGACCCAGGGAGGAGGCTACACCTTC.

The chain is built from TRBV5-1 and TRBJ2-7; 7 bases agree with TRBD1. Germline trimming cut 7 bases from V and 1 base from J; bases unmatched to any gene: 11. This CDR3 comprises 15 residues. Germline lookup yields CDR1 SGHRS and CDR2 YFSETQ. For the CDR3, the DNA is TGCGCCAGCGTCCGGGACAGCCAGACTTCCTACGAGCAGTACTTC. Its translation is CASVRDSQTSYEQYF. The whole variable domain, filled in from reference TRBV5-1 and TRBJ2-7, reads KAGVTQTPRYLIKTRGQQVTLSCSPISGHRSVSWYQQTPGQGLQFLFEYFSETQRNKGNFPGRFSGRQFSNSRSEMNVSTLELGDSALYLCASVRDSQTSYEQYFGPGTRLTVT.

The chain links TRBV2 to TRBJ2-1; a weak D match, TRBD1 (6 bases). V dropped 2 bases and J dropped 7 bases, with 12 bases sitting between them. CDR1 and CDR2 (germline): SNHLY, FYNNEI. The CDR3 runs 14 residues. The DNA for the CDR3 is TGTGCCAGCAGTGAAAGAGGACAGCTAAATGAGCAGTTCTTC. Translated: CASSERGQLNEQFF.

In this sample, this clone turned up once. This CDR3 is also generated by other DNA sequences in the sample. The chain is built from TRBV5-1 and TRBJ2-3, with D tentatively TRBD1 (5 bases). The CDR3 has 14 residues. Germline V gives CDR1 SGHRS, CDR2 YFSETQ. The V gene lost 0 bases and the J gene lost 3 bases, with 8 bases spanning the gap. The CDR3 bases are TGCGCCAGCAGCTTGGAGCAGGGAACAGATACGCAGTATTTT. This codes for CASSLEQGTDTQYF.

This clone has just a few counts. V gene TRBV2 combines with J gene TRBJ1-2; D is unclear. The CDR3 covers 14 residues. Trimming cost V 4 bases and J 3 bases, with 12 bases left between them. Germline assignment: CDR1 SNHLY and CDR2 FYNNEI. CDR3 loop: CASSGGPLYYGYTF. CDR3 coding DNA: TGTGCCAGCAGTGGTGGGCCCCTATACTATGGCTACACCTTC.

J is TRBJ1-5 and V is TRBV11-2; 12 positions agree with TRBD1. The CDR3 totals 17 residues. Unmatched junction bases numbered 10, after V lost 4 bases and J lost 6 bases. Germline V CDR1 and CDR2: SGHAT, FQNNGV. The CDR3 DNA reads as TGTGCCAGCAGCTCCGGGACAGGGGGCTGGAGTGGTCAGCCCCAGCATTTT. Translating gives CASSSGTGGWSGQPQHF.

The V and J genes are TRBV7-2 and TRBJ1-6, with 10 bases lining up with TRBD1. CDR1 and CDR2 (germline): SGHTA, FQGNSA. The CDR3 runs to 15 residues. V lost 5 bases and J lost 5; bases outside the gene matches: 3. For the CDR3, the DNA is TGTGCCAGCAGCCCGACAGGGGGCAATAATTCACCCCTCCACTTT. It specifies CASSPTGGNNSPLHF.

The rearrangement uses TRBV2 and TRBJ2-7, with a weak D call TRBD2 (6 bases). Trimming left V 6 bases short and J 5 bases short, with 23 bases between. From germline, CDR1 is SNHLY and CDR2 FYNNEI. CDR3 length: 16 amino acids. The CDR3 sequence is CASRGEVGGAGNEQYF. The DNA of the CDR3 is TGTGCCAGCAGGGGGGAGGTCGGCGGGGCGGGGAACGAGCAGTACTTC.

The chain has TRBV6-1 and TRBJ1-6, with D possibly TRBD1 on 6 matching bases. CDR1 is MNHNS and CDR2 is SASEGT in the germline V gene. V was trimmed by 4 bases and J by 0 bases, leaving 10 bases between them. This CDR3 comprises 16 residues. The CDR3 nucleotides read TGTGCCAGCAGTGGAGACAGGAGCTCCTATAATTCACCCCTCCACTTT. Its translation: CASSGDRSSYNSPLHF.

The genes are TRBV28 and TRBJ1-5; 7 positions agree with TRBD1. Germline V lookup: CDR1 MDHEN, CDR2 SYDVKM. This CDR3 comprises 16 residues. The V segment lost 6 bases and the J segment 0 bases; nucleotides outside the gene matches: 8. The CDR3 nucleotides are TGTGCCAGCAGGACAGGGAACCCAAATAGCAATCAGCCCCAGCATTTT. Translating gives CASRTGNPNSNQPQHF.

The chain uses TRBV5-1 and TRBJ2-2; 12 bases align to TRBD2. The J segment lost 2 bases and the V segment lost 4 bases, leaving 6 bases of the junction unmatched. The CDR3 loop spans 17 amino acids. The germline gives CDR1 SGHRS, CDR2 YFSETQ. The CDR3 here is CASSLTSGGGNTGELFF. The CDR3 DNA is TGCGCCAGCAGCCTGACTAGCGGGGGTGGCAACACCGGGGAGCTGTTTTTT.

The V call is TRBV5-1, the J call TRBJ2-3; maybe TRBD2 (6 bases). This CDR3 is 17 amino acids long. Germline V gene sequence: CDR1 SGHRS, CDR2 YFSETQ. The V end lost 4 bases, the J end lost 1 base, and 19 bases lay between the germline ends. The CDR3 spells CASSRSRDSRGTDTQYF. For the CDR3, the DNA is TGCGCCAGCAGCCGATCAAGGGACTCCAGGGGCACAGATACGCAGTATTTT.